The source of this T cell receptor beta chain is a study of blood T cell repertoires in COVID-19. Across the whole study: Sources were T cells, B-cell-depleted T cells, or PBMCs; the material itself was cDNA or gDNA.

Living in about two dozen US areas, the participants were between roughly 18 and 95 years of age. Study processing details: The authors estimated nucleated cell counts from reference gene primer amplification. Sequencing was performed with immunoSEQ multiplex PCR; in TCRdb, only in-frame clones are kept and a portion is missing. V and J calls and clone size come straight from that table; D and trimming were deduced from the DNA. The sample holds about 330,000 clones, roughly 87% seen once. Per the germline V gene, CDR1 is MNHEY and CDR2 is SMNVEV (reference sequence). Trimming removed 6 bases from V and 5 bases from J; junction bases left unmatched: 3. The CDR3 runs 14 residues.

Input material: PBMCs or T cells enriched from blood (not recorded which). This clonotype was obtained from a woman aged 30 to 39 who had recovered from COVID-19. V usage is TRBV27 and J usage is TRBJ2-2, with 10 positions matching TRBD1. The CDR3 DNA reads TGTGCCAGCAGACGGACAGGGGGGACCGGGGAGCTGTTTTTT. Translating gives CASRRTGGTGELFF.